The T cell receptor (beta chain) described here comes from a study of regulatory T cells in long-lasting Graves disease. Study-wide points: Persistent cases favored TRBV28, TRBJ1-2 and TRBJ2-5. Limited sample numbers may have lowered accuracy.

Time point noted: persistent/refractory GD, antithyroid drugs over 5 years with positive TRAb. Preparation of the TCR library used RNA extracted from PBMCs. The V end was cut by 8 bases, the J end by 0 bases, with 8 bases between. This CDR3 has 13 amino acids. CDR1 is MDHEN, CDR2 SYDVKM, per germline. In this sample, this clonotype turned up a few times. Its antigen is as yet unknown. Construction of TCR beta libraries relied on iRepertoire HTBI primers and on Arm-PCR targeting CDR3 regions. TCRdb re-derived calls from the multiplex PCR reads in MiXCR, one entry per CDR3 protein. The sample shows roughly 300,000 distinct CDR3 sequences, about 20% of them seen only once.

The chain is built from TRBV28 and TRBJ1-5, with D unclear. Sequences were derived from peripheral blood mononuclear cells (PBMCs), sampled when the disease was refractory, from a patient treated with antithyroid drugs. The receptor's source is a female donor with Graves disease. CDR3 in DNA: TGTGCCAGCGTCGGGTATAGCAATCAGCCCCAGCATTTT. It is translated as CASVGYSNQPQHF. Looking up the rest from reference TRBV28 and TRBJ1-5 gives the full variable domain: DVKVTQSSRYLVKRTGEKVFLECVQDMDHENMFWYRQDPGLGLRLIYFSYDVKMKEKGDIPEGYSVSREKKERFSLILESASTNQTSMYLCASVGYSNQPQHFGDGTRLSIL.